The 25 T cell receptor beta chains below were found in one sample sequenced in a study of blood T cell repertoires in COVID-19. Assay: immunoSEQ multiplex PCR; the TCRdb copy retains only in-frame clones and omits some. The table records a few hundred thousand clones, about 89% of them present only once. The sequenced sample was PBMCs or T cells enriched from blood (not recorded which). The receptors stem from a middle-aged man who had recovered from COVID-19.

The CDR3 loop reads CASSIIGGRYTEAFF. CDR3 in DNA: TGTGCCAGTAGTATTATCGGGGGGCGTTACACTGAAGCTTTCTTT. The chain carries TRBV19 and TRBJ1-1, with D maybe TRBD1 (6 bases). V lost 3 bases, J lost 3 bases, and 14 bases lay in between. The V gene's germline CDR1 is LNHDA and CDR2 SQIVND (reference sequence). The CDR3 totals 15 residues.

The chain links TRBV28 to TRBJ1-3; the D is unclear. Deletions cut 3 bases from V and 2 bases from J, with 2 bases between. The CDR3 has 12 residues. Germline values: CDR1 MDHEN, CDR2 SYDVKM. The CDR3 DNA reads TGTGCCAGCAGTTTCGCTGGAAACACCATATATTTT. It yields the protein CASSFAGNTIYF.

The chain combines TRBV29-1 with TRBJ2-7; maybe TRBD1 (6 bases). The CDR3 consists of 13 residues. Germline CDR1 reads SQVTM; CDR2 reads ANQGSEA. Trimming took 4 bases from V and 3 from J, leaving 13 bases between them. CDR3 coding DNA: TGCAGCGTTGTACGACAGGATAACTACGAGCAGTACTTC. This encodes CSVVRQDNYEQYF.

The rearrangement links TRBV19 to TRBJ2-1; possible D gene TRBD1, 6 bases. V dropped 7 bases and J dropped 1 base, with 14 bases sitting between them. The CDR3 loop spans 15 amino acids. Germline lookup yields CDR1 LNHDA and CDR2 SQIVND (reference sequence). CDR3 residues: CASNYRESSYNEQFF. The DNA for the CDR3 is TGTGCCAGTAATTACAGGGAGTCTTCCTACAATGAGCAGTTCTTC.

This clone was seen more than once but under ten times. This chain connects TRBV13 to TRBJ1-1, with 9 bases aligning to TRBD1. V gave up 8 bases and J gave up 3 bases; unmatched junction bases: 19. Germline V gene data show CDR1 as PRHDT and CDR2 as FYEKMQ (reference sequence). This CDR3 spans 18 amino acids. CDR3 in DNA: TGTGCCAGCGTTTTGGGACAGGGTTTGGGTGCCATGGACACTGAAGCTTTCTTT. This encodes CASVLGQGLGAMDTEAFF.

This clone has a handful of counts. The gene calls are TRBV5-4 and TRBJ1-4; D gene unclear. Between the trimmed V and J ends, which lost 1 base and 6 bases, there was a span of 10 bases. The CDR3 sequence is 14 residues long. Germline V gene data show CDR1 as SGHNT and CDR2 as YYREEE (reference sequence). The CDR3 coding sequence is TGTGCCAGCAGCTTGTATAAAGAGGATGAAAAACTGTTTTTT. It yields the protein CASSLYKEDEKLFF.

In this sample, this clone turned up once. The J gene is TRBJ2-5, the V gene TRBV4-3, with TRBD1 matching over 7 bases. CDR3 size: 15 residues. V lost 0 bases, J lost 5 bases, and 6 bases stayed unmatched. Germline loops: CDR1 LGHNA, CDR2 YSLEER. The CDR3 region has the DNA TGCGCCAGCAGCCAAGAGTTTGGGACAGTGGAGACCCAGTACTTC. Translation: CASSQEFGTVETQYF.

A few counts support this clone. The chain couples TRBV5-6 to TRBJ2-3; D ambiguous. This CDR3 is 12 amino acids long. Germline lookup yields CDR1 SGHDT and CDR2 YYEEEE. Trimming pared 1 base from V and 6 bases from J, leaving 6 bases between. CDR3 sequence: CASSLTPDTQYF. The CDR3 DNA sequence: TGTGCCAGCAGCTTGACACCGGATACGCAGTATTTT.

This clone has more than one count but fewer than ten. The V gene is TRBV6-5, the J gene TRBJ1-1, with TRBD1 matching over 7 bases. From germline, CDR1 is MNHEY and CDR2 SVGAGI. This CDR3 comprises 15 residues. The V segment lost 2 bases and the J segment 0 bases; nucleotides outside the gene matches: 3. The CDR3, as DNA: TGTGCCAGCAGTTACCAGGACAGGATGAACACTGAAGCTTTCTTT. Amino acid sequence: CASSYQDRMNTEAFF.

This rearrangement joins TRBV4-1 to TRBJ1-2, with TRBD1 as a possible D gene (5 bases). V shed 1 base and J shed 4 bases, with 13 bases lying between them. The germline V gene encodes CDR1 MGHRA and CDR2 YSYEKL. The CDR3 covers 15 residues. The CDR3 loop is CASSQVDRDFYGYTF. CDR3 bases: TGCGCCAGCAGCCAAGTTGATAGGGACTTCTATGGCTACACCTTC.

This clone was observed a few times. CDR3: CSASPVSLGQGRLYEAFF. The CDR3 bases are TGCAGTGCTAGTCCTGTAAGTCTCGGACAGGGGCGGCTATATGAAGCTTTCTTT. This sequence joins TRBV20-1 and TRBJ1-1; 9 bases line up with TRBD1. In germline, CDR1 is DFQATT, CDR2 SNEGSKA (reference sequence). The CDR3 consists of 18 residues. V lost 3 bases, J lost 7 bases, and 21 bases stayed unmatched.

V is TRBV11-3 and J is TRBJ1-1; possible D gene TRBD1, 6 bases. V dropped 4 bases and J dropped 1 base, with 7 bases sitting between them. Germline CDR1 is SGHNT and CDR2 is YENEEA. The CDR3 length is 13 residues. This CDR3 is CASSWGQNTEAFF. DNA for the CDR3: TGTGCCAGCAGCTGGGGACAGAACACTGAAGCTTTCTTT.

The rearrangement uses TRBV27 and TRBJ1-3; TRBD1 agrees at 8 bases. Germline CDR1 reads MNHEY; CDR2 reads SMNVEV (reference sequence). The ends lost 5 bases at V and 0 bases at J; junction bases unmatched: 6. The CDR3 contains 16 residues. Written as DNA, the CDR3 is TGTGCCAGCAGTAGACAGGGGCTTCACTCTGGAAACACCATATATTTT. Its translation: CASSRQGLHSGNTIYF.

Only a few counts were recorded for this clone. The chain combines TRBV3-1 (or the pseudogene TRBV3-2) with TRBJ1-5; 11 positions match TRBD1. CDR1 is LGHDT, CDR2 YNNKEL, per germline (reference sequence). The V gene end was trimmed by 0 bases and the J gene end by 4 bases; junction bases not matched to a gene: 2. The CDR3 covers 16 residues. CDR3 DNA sequence: TGTGCCAGCAGCCAAGAAGGGACAGGGGGTAATCAGCCCCAGCATTTT. The encoded protein is CASSQEGTGGNQPQHF.

The CDR3: CASSFTGGGHQPQHF. In nucleotides, the CDR3 is TGTGCCAGCAGCTTTACGGGCGGGGGACATCAGCCCCAGCATTTT. The rearrangement joins TRBV7-2 to TRBJ1-5; D possibly corresponds to TRBD1 (5 bases). This CDR3 spans 15 amino acids. V lost 3 bases and J 5 bases, leaving 14 bases between the germline ends. The V gene's germline CDR1 is SGHTA and CDR2 FQGNSA.

The CDR3 reads CSVVTGDTGELFF. The CDR3 DNA reads as TGCAGCGTTGTGACAGGGGACACCGGGGAGCTGTTTTTT. This chain connects TRBV29-1 to TRBJ2-2; 8 bases are a match to TRBD1. The ends lost 4 bases at V and 3 bases at J; junction bases unmatched: 1. There are 13 residues in the CDR3. Germline CDR1 is SQVTM and CDR2 is ANQGSEA.

The chain recombines TRBV5-1 with TRBJ2-2; 7 bases are shared with TRBD2. The CDR3 length is 17 residues. Germline V lookup: CDR1 SGHRS, CDR2 YFSETQ. V was clipped by 1 base and J by 0 bases; unmatched bases: 6. Here the CDR3 DNA reads TGCGCCAGCAGCTTGATCCGCGGGAGAGCGAACACCGGGGAGCTGTTTTTT. This translates into CASSLIRGRANTGELFF.

In DNA, the CDR3 is TGTGCCAGCAGTGACACGACAGGGGGTAATGAAAACACCATATATTTT. Its protein product is CASSDTTGGNENTIYF. The rearrangement links TRBV6-1 to TRBJ1-3; 9 positions agree with TRBD1. Germline CDR1 MNHNS, CDR2 SASEGT. This CDR3 is built from 16 residues. J was trimmed by 6 bases and V by 3 bases; bases with no gene match: 9.

This chain connects TRBV11-2 to TRBJ2-4; tentative D call: TRBD2 (6 bases). V dropped 5 bases and J dropped 1 base, with 15 bases sitting between them. This CDR3 spans 16 amino acids. Germline CDR1 reads SGHAT; CDR2 reads FQNNGV. CDR3 region: CASSKQDGRAKNIQYF. In DNA form, the CDR3 reads TGTGCCAGCAGCAAACAAGATGGGAGGGCCAAAAACATTCAGTACTTC. Variable domain in full (rest from reference TRBV11-2 and TRBJ2-4): EAGVAQSPRYKIIEKRQSVAFWCNPISGHATLYWYQQILGQGPKLLIQFQNNGVVDDSQLPKDRFSAERLKGVDSTLKIQPAKLEDSAVYLCASSKQDGRAKNIQYFGAGTRLSVL.

The V gene is TRBV19, the J gene TRBJ1-5, with 9 nucleotides matching TRBD1. CDR3 length: 18 amino acids. Germline V lookup: CDR1 LNHDA, CDR2 SQIVND (reference sequence). The junction had 12 bases not matched to a gene; V was cut back by 6 bases and J by 0 bases. The CDR3 nucleotides are TGTGCCAGTAGCCTCAAGGGACAGGGCGGTAGTAGCAATCAGCCCCAGCATTTT. Protein: CASSLKGQGGSSNQPQHF. The variable domain in full, with the rest retrieved from reference TRBV19 and TRBJ1-5, is DGGITQSPKYLFRKEGQNVTLSCEQNLNHDAMYWYRQDPGQGLRLIYYSQIVNDFQKGDIAEGYSVSREKKESFPLTVTSAQKNPTAFYLCASSLKGQGGSSNQPQHFGDGTRLSIL.

This sequence joins TRBV5-1 and TRBJ2-1; TRBD2 is a possible D gene (7 bases). The CDR3 is 19 residues long. The ends were cut back, 0 bases at V and 1 base at J, with 20 bases in the middle. Germline CDR1 SGHRS, CDR2 YFSETQ. Here the CDR3 DNA reads TGCGCCAGCAGCTTGGCCCCGCCGGGGGGAGGGGGGTCCTACAATGAGCAGTTCTTC. Its protein product is CASSLAPPGGGGSYNEQFF.

The chain uses TRBV19 and TRBJ1-1, with a weak D call TRBD1 (6 bases). The germline gives CDR1 LNHDA, CDR2 SQIVND (reference sequence). The ends were cut back, 4 bases at V and 6 bases at J, with 18 bases in the middle. There are 15 residues in the CDR3. The CDR3 is CASSTRTVSWPEAFF. The CDR3 bases are TGTGCCAGTAGTACCCGGACAGTCAGCTGGCCTGAAGCTTTCTTT. Drawing the rest from reference TRBV19 and TRBJ1-1, the complete variable domain is DGGITQSPKYLFRKEGQNVTLSCEQNLNHDAMYWYRQDPGQGLRLIYYSQIVNDFQKGDIAEGYSVSREKKESFPLTVTSAQKNPTAFYLCASSTRTVSWPEAFFGQGTRLTVV.

This clone showed up just once. The V and J genes are TRBV21-1 and TRBJ2-4; the DNA was not compared with TRBD2, the D call given in the table. TRBV21-1 is shown as a pseudogene. This CDR3 has 17 amino acids. In DNA, the CDR3 is TGTGCCAGCAGCCCCCACGGCGGGCGGTTGGACAAAAACATTCAGTACTTC. It is translated as CASSPHGGRLDKNIQYF.

The J gene is TRBJ2-5, the V gene TRBV3-1 (or the pseudogene TRBV3-2), with TRBD2 matching 8 bases. V lost 0 bases and J lost 6; bases outside the gene matches: 6. CDR3 length: 15 amino acids. The germline CDR1 and CDR2 sequences are LGHDT and YNNKEL (reference sequence). CDR3 sequence (DNA): TGTGCCAGCAGCCAAGACACGGGAGGGGGGAAGACCCAGTACTTC. It codes for CASSQDTGGGKTQYF.

The V and J genes are TRBV13 and TRBJ2-2, with 9 bases lining up with TRBD1. Germline V gene data show CDR1 as PRHDT and CDR2 as FYEKMQ (reference sequence). J lost 3 bases, V lost 1 base, and 3 bases had no gene match. The CDR3 has 16 amino acids. The CDR3 sequence is CASSLEGTGYTGELFF. CDR3 sequence (DNA): TGTGCCAGCAGCTTAGAGGGGACAGGGTACACCGGGGAGCTGTTTTTT.